This T cell receptor beta chain was captured in a study of blood T cell repertoires in COVID-19. Original data processing: From reference gene primer amplification, estimates of nucleated cell counts were derived. Libraries were prepared by immunoSEQ multiplex PCR; TCRdb keeps only in-frame clonotypes and omits some of them. D and trimming were read from the DNA, whereas the V and J calls and clone size are those reported in that table. The sample lists 25,000 to 35,000 clones; approximately 85% were seen once. This receptor was obtained from a human donor in a cohort sampled during active COVID-19. Sample: peripheral blood.

This CDR3 reads CASSPTVLYGYTF. CDR3 DNA sequence: TGTGCCAGCAGTCCTACAGTGCTCTATGGCTACACCTTC. This chain connects TRBV6-4 to TRBJ1-2; D remains ambiguous. This CDR3 is built from 13 residues. CDR1 is MRHNA and CDR2 is SNTAGT in the germline V gene. Trimming removed 5 bases from V and 4 bases from J, with 11 bases in between.